This T cell receptor (beta chain) was recorded in a study of cytomegalovirus exposure and HLA in healthy donors. PCR employed 60 Vbeta and 13 Jbeta primers. Only in-frame clones appear in the TCRdb table, and some are missing; sequencing was by immunoSEQ multiplex PCR. The sample has some 110,000 clones, and its top ten clones hold around 6.5%. V trimming: 7 bases; J trimming: 6 bases; junction bases outside the gene matches: 5. The length of the CDR3 is 13 residues. The germline gives CDR1 SGHVS, CDR2 FQNEAQ. V and J are TRBV7-8 and TRBJ2-7, with 11 bases that match TRBD1. Sequencing used PBMCs. The receptor's source is a man aged 35 to 55 in good health and CMV-seropositive. This chain's CDR3 is CASTPGTGGEQYF. DNA for the CDR3: TGTGCCAGCACCCCCGGGACAGGGGGCGAGCAGTACTTC.